Given below is one T cell receptor beta chain in context. The antigen remains unidentified. The data belong to a study of cytomegalovirus exposure and HLA in healthy donors. Sequenced by immunoSEQ multiplex PCR; TCRdb stores in-frame clones only, minus some. Here the sample spans about 56,000 clones, just over 90% being singletons. CDR3 size: 15 residues. Losses at the gene ends were 5 bases for V and 6 bases for J; bases not matched to a gene: 10. Germline V lookup: CDR1 SEHNR, CDR2 FQNEAQ (reference sequence). Points from the study as a whole: Confirmation was obtained in vitro that a few CMV-associated chains are specific for CMV antigens. TCR sequences were mostly rare, though some public TCRs occurred in many donors.

The receptor was isolated from a woman in her late teens or twenties in good health and CMV-seropositive. Sequencing was carried out using PBMCs. The V call is TRBV7-9, the J call TRBJ2-4, with 7 bases identical to TRBD1. Here the CDR3 DNA reads TGTGCCAGCAGCCCTCATTGGGACAGCCGAAACATTCAGTACTTC. Its translation: CASSPHWDSRNIQYF.